This TCR beta chain was recorded in a study of cytomegalovirus exposure and HLA in healthy donors. Whole-study context: A later analysis reported the same platform for the 100 to 150 validation repertoires and the roughly 700 first-cohort repertoires. Study-wide results and limits: Cytomegalovirus-associated status was assigned to roughly 160 TCR beta chains.

V shed 3 bases and J shed 9 bases, with 11 bases lying between them. Germline CDR1 and CDR2: LGHNA and YSLEER. The CDR3 extends over 12 amino acids. Data came from immunoSEQ multiplex PCR; TCRdb stores just in-frame clones and leaves some out. This table holds some 76,000 clones, approximately 95% found once. This clone was observed a single time. No antigen is known for it. Material for sequencing was PBMCs. The chain employs TRBV4-3 and TRBJ2-5; possible D gene TRBD2, 5 bases. This TCR was sampled from a young woman in good health and CMV-seropositive. The CDR3 is CASSQRGGAQYF. DNA for the CDR3: TGCGCCAGCAGCCAGCGCGGAGGTGCCCAGTACTTC.